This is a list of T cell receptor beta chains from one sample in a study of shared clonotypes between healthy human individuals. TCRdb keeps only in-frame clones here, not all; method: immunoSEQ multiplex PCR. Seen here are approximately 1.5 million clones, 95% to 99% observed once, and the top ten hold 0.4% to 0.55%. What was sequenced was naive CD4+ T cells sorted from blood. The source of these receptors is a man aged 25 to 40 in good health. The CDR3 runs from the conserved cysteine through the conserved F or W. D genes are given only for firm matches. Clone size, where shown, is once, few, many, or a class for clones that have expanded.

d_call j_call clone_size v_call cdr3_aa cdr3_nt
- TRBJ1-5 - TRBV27 CASSLQGLSNQPQHF TGTGCCAGCAGTTTACAGGGGTTGAGCAATCAGCCCCAGCATTTT
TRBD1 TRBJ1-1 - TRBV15 CATSRDPFRQGADTEAFF TGTGCCACCAGCAGAGACCCCTTCCGACAGGGGGCGGACACTGAAGCTTTCTTT
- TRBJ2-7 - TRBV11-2 CASSRNFGEGYEQYF TGTGCCAGCAGCCGCAATTTCGGGGAAGGGTACGAGCAGTACTTC
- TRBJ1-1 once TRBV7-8 CASSLSEAPRAFF TGTGCCAGCAGCTTATCTGAGGCCCCAAGGGCTTTCTTT
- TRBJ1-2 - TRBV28 CASSLKQAQAYGYTF TGTGCCAGCAGTTTAAAGCAGGCGCAAGCCTATGGCTACACCTTC
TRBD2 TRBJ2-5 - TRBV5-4 CASSTTSGQSQYF TGTGCCAGCAGCACGACTAGCGGCCAGTCCCAGTACTTC
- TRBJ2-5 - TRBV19 CASSIRTSSYQETQYF TGTGCCAGTAGTATCCGTACTAGCTCGTACCAAGAGACCCAGTACTTC
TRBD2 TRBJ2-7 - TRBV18 CASSPTLPAGAHEQYF TGTGCCAGCTCACCAACTTTGCCAGCGGGAGCCCACGAGCAGTACTTC
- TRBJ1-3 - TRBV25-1 CASSEGQGSGNTIYF TGTGCCAGCAGTGAAGGCCAAGGGTCTGGAAACACCATATATTTT
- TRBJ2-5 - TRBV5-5 CASSGTQGGETQYF TGTGCCAGCAGTGGGACTCAGGGTGGCGAGACCCAGTACTTC
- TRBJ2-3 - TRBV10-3 CAISESAGLVKDTQYF TGTGCCATCAGTGAGTCGGCGGGGCTAGTCAAAGATACGCAGTATTTT
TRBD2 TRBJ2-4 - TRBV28 CASSPGGTKNIQYF TGTGCCAGCAGTCCCGGGGGGACCAAAAACATTCAGTACTTC
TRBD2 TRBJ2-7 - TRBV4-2 CASSLRLAGDIEQYF TGTGCCAGCAGCTTAAGACTAGCGGGAGATATCGAGCAGTACTTC
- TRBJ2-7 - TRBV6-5 CASSYSGIEKTYEQYF TGTGCCAGCAGTTACTCCGGGATAGAAAAAACCTACGAGCAGTACTTC
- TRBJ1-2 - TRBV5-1 CASSLAGPNYGYTF TGCGCCAGCAGCTTGGCAGGGCCTAACTATGGCTACACCTTC
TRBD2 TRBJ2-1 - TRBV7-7 CASSLAGLDAYNEQFF TGTGCTAGCAGTTTAGCGGGACTCGACGCCTACAATGAGCAGTTCTTC
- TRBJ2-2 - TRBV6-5 CASSALWGHGELFF TGTGCCAGCAGCGCTCTTTGGGGGCACGGGGAGCTGTTTTTT
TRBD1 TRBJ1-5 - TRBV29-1 CSVAGTGNQPQHF TGCAGCGTTGCCGGGACAGGGAATCAGCCCCAGCATTTT
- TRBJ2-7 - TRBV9 CASSPRGGPSYEQYF TGTGCCAGCAGCCCCAGGGGGGGCCCCTCCTACGAGCAGTACTTC
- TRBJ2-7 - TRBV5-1 CASSIEHPNYEQYF TGCGCCAGCAGCATAGAACACCCAAACTACGAGCAGTACTTC
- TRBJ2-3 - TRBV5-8 CASSLRGTDTQYF TGTGCCAGCAGCTTGAGGGGCACAGATACGCAGTATTTT
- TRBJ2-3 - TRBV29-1 CSVQTRDPETDTQYF TGCAGCGTTCAAACCCGGGATCCTGAAACAGATACGCAGTATTTT
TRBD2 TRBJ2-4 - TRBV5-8 CASSYSGRRNIQYF TGTGCCAGCAGCTATAGCGGGAGGAGGAACATTCAGTACTTC
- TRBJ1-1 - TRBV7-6 CASSPIRPNGAEAFF TGTGCCAGCAGCCCTATCCGACCGAACGGGGCTGAAGCTTTCTTT
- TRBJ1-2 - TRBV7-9 CASSLDLIHYGYTF TGTGCCAGCAGCTTAGATCTAATCCACTATGGCTACACCTTC
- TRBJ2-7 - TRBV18 CASSPKWSGPYEQYF TGTGCCAGCTCACCGAAATGGTCAGGGCCCTACGAGCAGTACTTC
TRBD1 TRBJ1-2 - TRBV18 CASSPGTGYGYTF TGTGCCAGCTCACCAGGGACAGGGTATGGCTACACCTTC
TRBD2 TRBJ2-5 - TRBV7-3 CASSLTGSSGSETQYF TGTGCCAGCAGCTTAACGGGTTCGAGCGGGAGCGAGACCCAGTACTTC
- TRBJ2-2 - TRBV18 CASSPQGVGELFF TGTGCCAGCTCACCACAAGGGGTCGGGGAGCTGTTTTTT
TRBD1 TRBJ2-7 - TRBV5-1 CASSSTGGAFYEQYF TGCGCCAGCAGCTCGACAGGGGGCGCTTTCTACGAGCAGTACTTC
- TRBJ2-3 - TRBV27 CASSQLRVSDTQYF TGTGCCAGCAGTCAACTCCGGGTCTCAGATACGCAGTATTTT
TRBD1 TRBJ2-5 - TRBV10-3 CAIRSDRVEGTQYF TGTGCCATCAGATCGGACAGGGTCGAAGGGACCCAGTACTTC
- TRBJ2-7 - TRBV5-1 CASSAPGARATYEQYF TGCGCCAGCAGCGCCCCAGGCGCCAGGGCAACCTACGAGCAGTACTTC
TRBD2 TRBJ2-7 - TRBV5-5 CASSRLAAPSEQYF TGTGCCAGCAGCCGACTAGCGGCACCTTCCGAGCAGTACTTC
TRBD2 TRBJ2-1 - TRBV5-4 CASRPGTSGRRGEQFF TGTGCCAGCAGGCCGGGGACTAGCGGGAGGCGCGGTGAGCAGTTCTTC
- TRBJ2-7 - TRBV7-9 CASSPRTLEQYF TGTGCCAGCAGCCCACGGACCCTGGAGCAGTACTTC
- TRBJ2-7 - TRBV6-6 CASGQTGSYEQYF TGTGCCAGCGGTCAAACAGGGAGCTACGAGCAGTACTTC